Below, 17 T cell receptor beta chains from the same sample are listed, as sequenced in a study of shared clonotypes between healthy human individuals. Naivety among CD8 cells was defined by CD45RO negativity and positive CCR7 selection, thereby excluding terminally differentiated effector memory CD45RA+ cells. Measured with immunoSEQ multiplex PCR; TCRdb has only the in-frame clones, and not every one. The table has 550,000 to 650,000 clones, roughly 96% seen once; the top ten hold roughly 0.12%. The sequenced sample was naive CD8+ T cells sorted from blood. Receptors were obtained from a woman aged 30 to 39 in good health.

The chain uses TRBV27 and TRBJ2-3; 9 nucleotides match TRBD2. The V gene's germline CDR1 is MNHEY and CDR2 SMNVEV (reference sequence). The length of the CDR3 is 15 residues. The ends lost 8 bases at V and 4 bases at J; junction bases unmatched: 10. The CDR3, as DNA: TGTGCCAGCGCTGTCCGCGGGAGGGTTCCAGATACGCAGTATTTT. Protein sequence: CASAVRGRVPDTQYF.

The rearrangement uses TRBV27 and TRBJ2-7; tentatively, D is TRBD1 (6 bases). CDR1 MNHEY and CDR2 SMNVEV come from the germline V gene (reference sequence). V was shortened by 5 bases and J by 3 bases, with 20 bases between the two germline ends. There are 16 residues in the CDR3. Here the CDR3 reads CASSPRQDTFNYEQYF. For the CDR3, the DNA is TGTGCCAGCAGTCCTAGACAGGACACGTTTAACTACGAGCAGTACTTC.

The CDR3 region is CASSQLPGFFQPQHF. The CDR3, as DNA: TGCGCCAGCAGCCAACTCCCAGGATTTTTTCAGCCCCAGCATTTT. V and J are TRBV4-1 and TRBJ1-5; D gene uncertain. Germline lookup yields CDR1 MGHRA and CDR2 YSYEKL. The V gene lost 2 bases and the J gene lost 6 bases, with 14 bases spanning the gap. This CDR3 is built from 15 residues.

The genes are TRBV5-6 and TRBJ2-4, with TRBD2 matching 9 bases. The ends lost 4 bases at V and 10 bases at J; junction bases unmatched: 6. Germline values: CDR1 SGHDT, CDR2 YYEEEE. The CDR3 has 13 residues. CDR3 residues: CASSPGLAPIQYF. The DNA for the CDR3 is TGTGCCAGCAGCCCGGGACTAGCCCCTATTCAGTACTTC.

This sequence joins TRBV9 and TRBJ1-2; D ambiguous. The CDR3 consists of 15 residues. Trimming cost V 4 bases and J 3 bases, with 16 bases left between them. Germline V gene lookup returns CDR1 SGDLS and CDR2 YYNGEE. DNA for the CDR3: TGTGCCAGCAGCCTTAGCGCGCCGGGCTACTATGGCTACACCTTC. This translates into CASSLSAPGYYGYTF.

The rearrangement uses TRBV7-9 and TRBJ2-2; tentative D call: TRBD1 (6 bases). The CDR3 runs to 15 residues. V lost 5 bases to trimming and J lost 6 bases, with 16 bases between them. In germline, CDR1 is SEHNR, CDR2 FQNEAQ (reference sequence). The CDR3 DNA is TGTGCCAGCAGCCCTAGGGGGAGCTTGGCCGGGGAGCTGTTTTTT. This gives the protein CASSPRGSLAGELFF.

The chain combines TRBV28 with TRBJ1-5; 8 bases line up with TRBD1. Trimming took 5 bases from V and 0 from J; bases not matched to a gene: 3. The CDR3 has 15 amino acids. Germline CDR1 reads MDHEN; CDR2 reads SYDVKM. The CDR3 loop is CASSRTGSSNQPQHF. The CDR3 DNA sequence: TGTGCCAGCAGTCGGACAGGGAGTAGCAATCAGCCCCAGCATTTT.

This clone was seen only once. The rearrangement joins TRBV28 to TRBJ2-1; no clear D gene. Germline assignment: CDR1 MDHEN and CDR2 SYDVKM. V lost 3 bases and J 8 bases, leaving 20 bases between the germline ends. The CDR3 length is 16 residues. As DNA, the CDR3 is TGTGCCAGCAGTTTCTTTCGGGCACAATCTACGGATGAGCAGTTCTTC. Protein: CASSFFRAQSTDEQFF.

The rearrangement links TRBV27 to TRBJ2-1, with 7 bases identical to TRBD2. The germline V gene encodes CDR1 MNHEY and CDR2 SMNVEV (reference sequence). The J segment lost 6 bases and the V segment lost 1 base, leaving 12 bases of the junction unmatched. The CDR3 spans 17 residues. The chain's CDR3 is CASSLFPPGLKPNEQFF. In DNA, the CDR3 is TGTGCCAGCAGTTTATTCCCACCGGGACTAAAGCCCAATGAGCAGTTCTTC.

J is TRBJ2-1 and V is TRBV15; 9 bases map to TRBD2. After removal of 2 bases from V and 7 bases from J, the junction contained 18 bases not matched to a gene. The CDR3 has 19 residues. Per the germline V gene, CDR1 is LNHNV and CDR2 is YYDKDF (reference sequence). The DNA of the CDR3 is TGTGCCACCAGCAGATCCCTAGGGCTGGGGGCGGGAGGGCTTAATGAGCAGTTCTTC. This codes for CATSRSLGLGAGGLNEQFF.

This chain uses TRBV5-8 with TRBJ2-5; D is ambiguous. The CDR3 totals 13 residues. The ends were cut back, 0 bases at V and 3 bases at J, with 6 bases in the middle. The germline CDR1 and CDR2 sequences are SGHTS and YDEGEE. The CDR3 here is CASSLVSKETQYF. In DNA form, the CDR3 reads TGTGCCAGCAGCTTGGTTTCGAAAGAGACCCAGTACTTC.

The chain carries TRBV7-9 and TRBJ2-7, with D uncertain. Trimming removed 8 bases from V and 5 bases from J, with 7 bases in between. Germline lookup yields CDR1 SEHNR and CDR2 FQNEAQ (reference sequence). The CDR3 runs to 10 residues. CDR3 protein: CASLADEQYF. The CDR3 bases are TGTGCCAGCTTGGCGGACGAGCAGTACTTC.

This clone was detected only once. The chain is built from TRBV2 and TRBJ2-5, with TRBD1 identical over 7 bases. Judging by the DNA end, TRBJ2-7 fits better; the J call may be wrong. The CDR3 spans 15 residues. CDR1 is SNHLY, CDR2 FYNNEI, per germline. The CDR3 DNA reads as TGTGCCAGCAGCCCGGGACAGCGCGAGACCTACGAGCAGTACTTC. The encoded protein is CASSPGQRETYEQYF.

The chain joins TRBV5-1 to TRBJ2-7; the match to TRBD2 covers 7 bases. The CDR3 contains 14 residues. The germline CDR1 and CDR2 sequences are SGHRS and YFSETQ. V dropped 0 bases and J dropped 4; count of bases not matched to a gene: 4. The chain's CDR3 is CASSLGVAGYEQYF. DNA of the CDR3: TGCGCCAGCAGCTTGGGGGTAGCGGGTTACGAGCAGTACTTC.

The V gene is TRBV28, the J gene TRBJ2-5; 8 bases align to TRBD2. The CDR3 loop spans 16 amino acids. The V gene end was trimmed by 10 bases and the J gene end by 5 bases; junction bases not matched to a gene: 18. CDR1 and CDR2 from the germline V gene are MDHEN and SYDVKM. CDR3 amino acids: CATSNQREWGGETQYF. CDR3 in DNA: TGTGCCACCTCGAACCAGCGGGAGTGGGGGGGGGAGACCCAGTACTTC.

The chain is built from TRBV28 and TRBJ2-7; no clear D. V was pared by 6 bases and J by 0 bases, with 9 bases between. CDR1 MDHEN and CDR2 SYDVKM come from the germline V gene. This CDR3 has 13 residues. CDR3 bases: TGTGCCAGCAGCATGGAGCTCTCCTACGAGCAGTACTTC. Protein product: CASSMELSYEQYF. Full variable domain (outside the CDR3, taken from reference TRBV28 and TRBJ2-7): DVKVTQSSRYLVKRTGEKVFLECVQDMDHENMFWYRQDPGLGLRLIYFSYDVKMKEKGDIPEGYSVSREKKERFSLILESASTNQTSMYLCASSMELSYEQYFGPGTRLTVT.

The chain is built from TRBV7-9 and TRBJ2-7; TRBD1 is a possible D gene (5 bases). Germline V gives CDR1 SEHNR, CDR2 FQNEAQ (reference sequence). V lost 7 bases and J lost 5, with 15 bases in between. The CDR3 runs to 13 residues. This chain's CDR3 is CASTLQGFDEQYF. The CDR3 nucleotides are TGTGCCAGCACTCTCCAGGGTTTCGACGAGCAGTACTTC.